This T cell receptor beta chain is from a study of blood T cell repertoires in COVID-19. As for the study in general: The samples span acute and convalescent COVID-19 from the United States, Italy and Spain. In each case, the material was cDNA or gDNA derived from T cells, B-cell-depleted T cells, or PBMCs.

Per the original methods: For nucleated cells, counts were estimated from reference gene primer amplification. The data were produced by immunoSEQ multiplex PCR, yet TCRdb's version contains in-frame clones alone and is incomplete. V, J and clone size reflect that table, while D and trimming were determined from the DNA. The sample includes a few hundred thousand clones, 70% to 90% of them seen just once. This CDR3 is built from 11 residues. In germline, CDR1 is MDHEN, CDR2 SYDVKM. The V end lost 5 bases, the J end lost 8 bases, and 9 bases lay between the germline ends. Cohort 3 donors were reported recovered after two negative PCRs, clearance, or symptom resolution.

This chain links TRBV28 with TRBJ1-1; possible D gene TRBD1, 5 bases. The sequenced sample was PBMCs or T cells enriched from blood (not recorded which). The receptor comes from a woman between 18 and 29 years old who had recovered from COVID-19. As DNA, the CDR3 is TGTGCCAGCAGTCGGGGGTTGGAAGCTTTCTTT. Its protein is CASSRGLEAFF.